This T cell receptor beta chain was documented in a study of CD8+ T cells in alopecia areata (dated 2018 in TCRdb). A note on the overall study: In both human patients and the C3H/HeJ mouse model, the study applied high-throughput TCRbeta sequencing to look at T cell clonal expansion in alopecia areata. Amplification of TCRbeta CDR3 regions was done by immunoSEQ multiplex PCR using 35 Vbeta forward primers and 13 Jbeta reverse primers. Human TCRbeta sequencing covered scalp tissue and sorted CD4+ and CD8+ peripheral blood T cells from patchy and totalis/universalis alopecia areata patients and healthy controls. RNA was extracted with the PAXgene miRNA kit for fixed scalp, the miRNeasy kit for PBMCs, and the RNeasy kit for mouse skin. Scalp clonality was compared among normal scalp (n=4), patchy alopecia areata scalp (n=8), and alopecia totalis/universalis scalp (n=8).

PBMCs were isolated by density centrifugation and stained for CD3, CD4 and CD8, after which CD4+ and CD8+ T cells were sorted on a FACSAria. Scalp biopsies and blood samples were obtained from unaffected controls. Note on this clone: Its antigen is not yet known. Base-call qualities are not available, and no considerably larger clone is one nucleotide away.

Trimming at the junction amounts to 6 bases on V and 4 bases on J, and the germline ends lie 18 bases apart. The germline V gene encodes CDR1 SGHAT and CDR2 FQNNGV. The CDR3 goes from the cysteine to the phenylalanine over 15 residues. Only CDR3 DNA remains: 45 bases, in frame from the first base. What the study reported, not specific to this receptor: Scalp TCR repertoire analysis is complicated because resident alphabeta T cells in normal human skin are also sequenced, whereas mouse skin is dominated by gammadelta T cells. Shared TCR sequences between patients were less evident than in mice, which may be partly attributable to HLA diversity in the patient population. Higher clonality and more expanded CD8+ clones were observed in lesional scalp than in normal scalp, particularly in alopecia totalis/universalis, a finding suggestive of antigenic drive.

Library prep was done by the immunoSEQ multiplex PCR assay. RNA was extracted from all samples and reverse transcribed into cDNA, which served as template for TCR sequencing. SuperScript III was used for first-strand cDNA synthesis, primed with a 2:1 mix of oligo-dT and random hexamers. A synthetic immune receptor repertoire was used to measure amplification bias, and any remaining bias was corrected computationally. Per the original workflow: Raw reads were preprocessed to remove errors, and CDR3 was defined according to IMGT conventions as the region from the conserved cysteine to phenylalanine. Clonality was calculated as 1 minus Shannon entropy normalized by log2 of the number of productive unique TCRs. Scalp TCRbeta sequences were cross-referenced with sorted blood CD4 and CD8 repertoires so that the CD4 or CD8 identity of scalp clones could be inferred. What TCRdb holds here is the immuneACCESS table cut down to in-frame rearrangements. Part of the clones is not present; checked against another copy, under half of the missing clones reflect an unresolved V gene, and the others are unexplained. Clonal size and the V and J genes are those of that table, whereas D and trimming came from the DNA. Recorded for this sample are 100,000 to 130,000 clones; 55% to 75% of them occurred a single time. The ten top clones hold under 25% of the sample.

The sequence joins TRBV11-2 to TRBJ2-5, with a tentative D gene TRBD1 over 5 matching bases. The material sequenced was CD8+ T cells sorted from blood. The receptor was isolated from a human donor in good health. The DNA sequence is TGTGCCAGCAGACCTGTTGTAGGGGCTGGAGAGACCCAGTACTTC. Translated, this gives CASRPVVGAGETQYF.